What follows are 32 T cell receptor beta chains derived from one specimen sequenced in a study of beta chain features in type 1 diabetes. Their target antigens are unknown. Whole-study findings and limits: A moderate, significant TCRB CDR3 shortening appeared in type 1 diabetes across four CD4+ subsets.

Reverse transcribing all isolated RNA meant expressed TCRB transcripts were sequenced. The protocol was immunoSEQ multiplex PCR, while the TCRdb copy is restricted to in-frame clones and leaves out a portion. Of 630,000 or so clones listed, around 15% were seen once; the top ten hold just under 0.04%. The sample comprised naive CD4+ T cells from blood. The source of these receptors is a man between 18 and 29 years old with type 1 diabetes.

The rearrangement joins TRBV11-2 to TRBJ1-2; 7 bases agree with TRBD1. The V gene end was trimmed by 5 bases and the J gene end by 0 bases; junction bases not matched to a gene: 3. The CDR3 runs 14 residues. Germline V lookup: CDR1 SGHAT, CDR2 FQNNGV. CDR3 residues: CASSPGQANYGYTF. CDR3 in DNA: TGTGCCAGCAGCCCCGGACAGGCTAACTATGGCTACACCTTC.

The count of this clone is one. The V and J genes are TRBV5-1 and TRBJ2-3, with unresolved D. Trimming left V 6 bases short and J 6 bases short, with 14 bases between. The CDR3 extends over 13 amino acids. CDR1 and CDR2 (germline): SGHRS, YFSETQ. In DNA form, the CDR3 reads TGCGCCAGCACACCGATCCCCCAGGATACGCAGTATTTT. Translated: CASTPIPQDTQYF.

This clone was observed a handful of times. J is TRBJ2-3 and V is TRBV9, with D perhaps TRBD1 (6 bases). The CDR3 length is 14 residues. V was cut by 4 bases and J by 2 bases, with 11 bases left in between. The V gene's germline CDR1 is SGDLS and CDR2 YYNGEE. The chain's CDR3 is CASSHEGDTDTQYF. The CDR3 coding sequence is TGTGCCAGCAGCCACGAGGGGGACACAGATACGCAGTATTTT.

A few counts support this clone. The rearrangement joins TRBV7-2 to TRBJ2-5; 7 nucleotides line up with TRBD2. This CDR3 is built from 15 residues. Germline V gene sequence: CDR1 SGHTA, CDR2 FQGNSA. The trim removed 1 base at V and 2 bases at J, leaving 4 bases unmatched. As DNA, the CDR3 is TGTGCCAGCAGCTTAGTGCGGGGAGGGCAAGAGACCCAGTACTTC. Encoded protein: CASSLVRGGQETQYF. The complete variable domain, with remaining parts taken from reference TRBV7-2 and TRBJ2-5, reads GAGVSQSPSNKVTEKGKDVELRCDPISGHTALYWYRQSLGQGLEFLIYFQGNSAPDKSGLPSDRFSAERTGGSVSTLTIQRTQQEDSAVYLCASSLVRGGQETQYFGPGTRLLVL.

This clone has just a few counts. The V gene is TRBV25-1, the J gene TRBJ2-1; a weak D match, TRBD2 (5 bases). CDR3 length equals 12 residues. V was clipped by 3 bases and J by 15 bases, with 15 bases between them. The germline V gene has CDR1 MGHDK and CDR2 SYGVNS. In DNA form, the CDR3 reads TGTGCCAGCAGTGACGGCCGGGATCATCCGTTCTTC. Translated: CASSDGRDHPFF. Complete variable domain (other parts from reference TRBV25-1 and TRBJ2-1): EADIYQTPRYLVIGTGKKITLECSQTMGHDKMYWYQQDPGMELHLIHYSYGVNSTEKGDLSSESTVSRIRTEHFPLTLESARPSHTSQYLCASSDGRDHPFFGPGTRLTVL.

This clone was counted only a few times. Distinct nucleotide sequences in the sample also encode this CDR3. The V call is TRBV20-1, the J call TRBJ2-7; D is perhaps TRBD1 or TRBD2 (6 bases each). The CDR3 loop spans 11 amino acids. The V gene lost 6 bases and the J gene lost 3 bases, with 9 bases spanning the gap. CDR1 DFQATT and CDR2 SNEGSKA come from the germline V gene (reference sequence). In DNA form, the CDR3 reads TGCAGTGCCGGGGGCCTCTACGAGCAGTACTTC. This encodes CSAGGLYEQYF.

This clone turned up a few times. The genes are TRBV6-1 and TRBJ1-2; no clear D. V was clipped by 4 bases and J by 4 bases, with 10 bases between them. CDR1 and CDR2 (germline): MNHNS, SASEGT. The CDR3 spans 13 residues. CDR3 in amino acids: CASSVEGLYGYTF. The DNA of the CDR3 is TGTGCCAGCAGTGTGGAGGGTCTCTATGGCTACACCTTC.

V and J are TRBV10-2 and TRBJ2-5; 11 bases fit TRBD2. This CDR3 is 16 amino acids long. The ends lost 5 bases at V and 6 bases at J; junction bases unmatched: 11. Germline V CDR1 and CDR2: WSHSY, SAAADI. The CDR3 bases are TGCGCCAGCAGTTCCTGGGAGGGGACTAGCGGAAAGACCCAGTACTTC. Translation gives CASSSWEGTSGKTQYF.

This clone was recorded a few times. The chain combines TRBV10-3 with TRBJ2-1, with D tentatively TRBD1 or TRBD2 (5 bases each). Germline CDR1 reads ENHRY; CDR2 reads SYGVKD. V was pared by 0 bases and J by 7 bases, with 13 bases between. The CDR3 has 15 amino acids. CDR3 DNA: TGTGCCATCAGTGAGTCGAGGTCGGGGCGAAATGAGCAGTTCTTC. Residues: CAISESRSGRNEQFF.

This clone turned up a few times. The chain combines TRBV5-1 with TRBJ2-1, with 7 bases fitting TRBD2. CDR1 is SGHRS, CDR2 YFSETQ, per germline. This CDR3 region has 15 residues. J lost 6 bases, V lost 2 bases, and 8 bases had no gene match. The DNA for the CDR3 is TGCGCCAGCAGCTTTATGGCGGGAGCTTCCAATGAGCAGTTCTTC. Its translation: CASSFMAGASNEQFF.

This clone was seen a handful of times. The chain is built from TRBV7-2 and TRBJ1-5, with D possibly TRBD1 on 5 matching bases. Trimming pared 4 bases from V and 9 bases from J, leaving 16 bases between. The CDR3 spans 14 residues. CDR1 and CDR2 (germline): SGHTA, FQGNSA. Here the CDR3 reads CASSWDRGDRPQHF. In nucleotides, the CDR3 is TGTGCCAGCAGCTGGGACCGCGGGGACCGGCCCCAGCATTTT.

This clone showed up just a few times. CDR3: CASSQTTGGGQPQHF. DNA for the CDR3: TGCGCCAGCAGCCAAACGACAGGGGGAGGTCAGCCCCAGCATTTT. This rearrangement joins TRBV4-3 to TRBJ1-5; 9 bases agree with TRBD1. Germline assignment: CDR1 LGHNA and CDR2 YSLEER. V lost 2 bases and J lost 6; bases outside the gene matches: 5. The CDR3 runs 15 residues.

The V and J genes are TRBV7-2 and TRBJ1-4, with D possibly being TRBD1 (5 bases). The CDR3 is made up of 15 amino acids. Germline CDR1 SGHTA, CDR2 FQGNSA. V was pared by 7 bases and J by 4 bases, with 16 bases between. As DNA, the CDR3 is TGTGCCAGCACTCGGGACGGTTGGGATAATGAAAAACTGTTTTTT. Amino acids: CASTRDGWDNEKLFF.

There are a few counts of this clone. The chain joins TRBV5-6 to TRBJ1-5, with no clear D. The CDR3 is 13 residues long. With 2 bases removed from V and 7 bases from J, the gap between germline ends came to 10 bases. Per the germline V gene, CDR1 is SGHDT and CDR2 is YYEEEE. In DNA, the CDR3 is TGTGCCAGCAGCTTAAGGTTAGAACAGCCCCAGCATTTT. Its protein product is CASSLRLEQPQHF.

The rearrangement links TRBV2 to TRBJ2-4; TRBD2 aligns across 14 bases. Germline assignment: CDR1 SNHLY and CDR2 FYNNEI. V trimming: 7 bases; J trimming: 9 bases; junction bases outside the gene matches: 14. The CDR3 is made up of 17 amino acids. CDR3 sequence reads: CASTPGLAGDRQGIQYF. CDR3 DNA: TGTGCCAGCACCCCGGGACTAGCGGGGGACCGTCAGGGCATTCAGTACTTC.

V usage is TRBV30 and J usage is TRBJ1-4; D remains unclear. The V end was cut by 5 bases, the J end by 4 bases, with 5 bases between. The CDR3 is 11 amino acids. Germline CDR1 is GTSNPN and CDR2 is SVGIG (reference sequence). In DNA, the CDR3 is TGTGCCTGGGCTCGTAATGAAAAACTGTTTTTT. As protein: CAWARNEKLFF.

The gene calls are TRBV4-2 and TRBJ2-4, with 10 bases aligning to TRBD2. J lost 2 bases, V lost 3 bases, and 7 bases had no gene match. Per germline, CDR1 LGHNA and CDR2 YNFKEQ. This CDR3 is built from 17 residues. The chain's CDR3 is CASSQTGTSATKNIQYF. In DNA form, the CDR3 reads TGTGCCAGCAGCCAGACCGGGACTAGCGCCACCAAAAACATTCAGTACTTC.

This clone was counted between two and nine times. Distinct nucleotide sequences in the sample also encode this CDR3. V and J are TRBV18 and TRBJ1-1, with D possibly matching TRBD1 (5 bases). CDR3 length: 13 residues. The germline V and J ends were trimmed by 4 bases and 1 base, with 7 bases remaining between them. CDR1 is KGHSH, CDR2 LQKENI, per germline. In nucleotides, the CDR3 is TGTGCCAGCTCACGGGGGGAGAACACTGAAGCTTTCTTT. This translates into CASSRGENTEAFF.

The chain joins TRBV6-1 to TRBJ2-3, with D hard to call. Germline V gives CDR1 MNHNS, CDR2 SASEGT. The V end was cut by 7 bases, the J end by 10 bases, with 12 bases between. This CDR3 comprises 11 residues. CDR3 coding DNA: TGTGCCAGCACAGGCGTCCTGGCGCAGTATTTT. Its protein product is CASTGVLAQYF.

This chain connects TRBV5-1 to TRBJ2-2; possible D gene TRBD2, 5 bases. Germline V gives CDR1 SGHRS, CDR2 YFSETQ. The CDR3 covers 13 residues. The V end lost 4 bases, the J end lost 8 bases, and 12 bases lay between the germline ends. The CDR3 reads CASSQRPWGELFF. The CDR3 DNA reads TGCGCCAGCAGCCAGCGGCCTTGGGGGGAGCTGTTTTTT.

A few counts support this clone. V and J are TRBV7-9 and TRBJ2-5; D remains unclear. Trimming removed 2 bases from V and 7 bases from J, with 14 bases in between. Germline-derived CDR1 and CDR2 are SEHNR and FQNEAQ (reference sequence). There are 14 residues in the CDR3. CDR3 amino acids: CASSLPSRQMTQYF. Here the CDR3 DNA reads TGTGCCAGCAGCTTACCCAGCCGCCAGATGACCCAGTACTTC.

This clone was found a few times. The chain joins TRBV29-1 to TRBJ2-5; tentatively, D is TRBD1 or TRBD2 (5 bases each). Germline V lookup: CDR1 SQVTM, CDR2 ANQGSEA. Trimming removed 4 bases at V and 2 bases at J, with 14 bases between. The CDR3 loop spans 14 amino acids. In DNA form, the CDR3 reads TGCAGCGTTGCGGGACGGATGGTACAAGAGACCCAGTACTTC. It is translated as CSVAGRMVQETQYF. The entire variable domain, with the rest obtained from reference TRBV29-1 and TRBJ2-5, is as follows: SAVISQKPSRDICQRGTSLTIQCQVDSQVTMMFWYRQQPGQSLTLIATANQGSEATYESGFVIDKFPISRPNLTFSTLTVSNMSPEDSSIYLCSVAGRMVQETQYFGPGTRLLVL.

In this sample, this clone turned up a few times. The CDR3 coding sequence is TGTGCCATCAGTGGGGGACTAGGGGTGGACACTGAAGCTTTCTTT. Translated: CAISGGLGVDTEAFF. The J gene is TRBJ1-1, the V gene TRBV10-3; D perhaps matches TRBD1 (5 bases). Trimming took off 4 bases at V and 3 bases at J, with 15 bases between the two ends. This CDR3 has 15 residues. Germline V CDR1 and CDR2: ENHRY, SYGVKD.

This clone appeared a few times. This chain connects TRBV2 to TRBJ2-3, with D maybe TRBD2 (6 bases). The CDR3 spans 13 residues. The V gene lost 8 bases and the J gene lost 9 bases, with 18 bases spanning the gap. Per germline, CDR1 SNHLY and CDR2 FYNNEI. CDR3 sequence (DNA): TGTGCCAGCGGCAGGGAGTCCGGAGGGACGCAGTATTTT. Amino acids: CASGRESGGTQYF.

V is TRBV5-1 and J is TRBJ2-1; D unclear. Trimming stripped 4 bases from V and 10 bases from J, with 12 bases between. The CDR3 runs 12 residues. Germline CDR1 reads SGHRS; CDR2 reads YFSETQ. CDR3 coding DNA: TGCGCCAGCAGCGTCGGTCTGGGGGAGCAGTTCTTC. Its translation is CASSVGLGEQFF. The full variable domain, rest sourced from reference TRBV5-1 and TRBJ2-1, is KAGVTQTPRYLIKTRGQQVTLSCSPISGHRSVSWYQQTPGQGLQFLFEYFSETQRNKGNFPGRFSGRQFSNSRSEMNVSTLELGDSALYLCASSVGLGEQFFGPGTRLTVL.

The chain joins TRBV10-3 to TRBJ2-1; 12 positions match TRBD2. This CDR3 has 19 amino acids. Germline V gene sequence: CDR1 ENHRY, CDR2 SYGVKD. J was trimmed by 1 base and V by 6 bases; bases with no gene match: 13. The CDR3 DNA follows: TGTGCCATCAGCCCGGGACTAGCGGGCGGGCCGAAGTCCTACAATGAGCAGTTCTTC. As protein: CAISPGLAGGPKSYNEQFF.

The chain couples TRBV7-2 to TRBJ2-5; 8 nucleotides match TRBD2. The CDR3 is 15 amino acids. V trimming: 5 bases; J trimming: 5 bases; junction bases outside the gene matches: 10. Germline loops: CDR1 SGHTA, CDR2 FQGNSA. In DNA form, the CDR3 reads TGTGCCAGCAGCCCCGGGAGCGGGGGTCGGGAGACCCAGTACTTC. Its protein is CASSPGSGGRETQYF.

The chain carries TRBV7-9 and TRBJ1-2, with 7 bases lining up with TRBD1. Germline V gives CDR1 SEHNR, CDR2 FQNEAQ (reference sequence). Trimming took 9 bases from V and 2 from J; bases not matched to a gene: 3. CDR3 length: 12 amino acids. The CDR3 DNA sequence: TGTGCCAGTGGGACAGCCAACTATGGCTACACCTTC. As protein: CASGTANYGYTF.

The chain has TRBV9 and TRBJ2-1, with D perhaps given as TRBD1 or TRBD2 (5 bases each). V was shortened by 0 bases and J by 7 bases, with 8 bases between the two germline ends. This CDR3 spans 13 amino acids. Germline V gene sequence: CDR1 SGDLS, CDR2 YYNGEE. The CDR3 DNA reads as TGTGCCAGCAGCGTAGAATGGGGGAATGAGCAGTTCTTC. Its protein is CASSVEWGNEQFF.

This sequence joins TRBV6-5 and TRBJ1-2; TRBD1 is a possible D gene (6 bases). Germline assignment: CDR1 MNHEY and CDR2 SVGAGI. CDR3 length: 14 amino acids. Trimming left V 2 bases short and J 2 bases short, with 9 bases between. This CDR3 is CASSYGQPNYGYTF. CDR3 DNA: TGTGCCAGCAGTTACGGACAGCCGAACTATGGCTACACCTTC.

This clone came up a few times. The chain combines TRBV6-1 with TRBJ1-2, with no clear D. CDR3 length: 13 residues. Germline V gene sequence: CDR1 MNHNS, CDR2 SASEGT. The V and J ends lost 3 bases and 5 bases respectively, with 10 bases between them. The chain's CDR3 is CASSDVSGYGYTF. The CDR3 bases are TGTGCCAGCAGTGATGTAAGTGGATATGGCTACACCTTC.

This chain uses TRBV6-6 with TRBJ2-3, with TRBD1 as a possible D gene (6 bases). The germline CDR1 and CDR2 sequences are MNHNY and SVGAGI (reference sequence). The CDR3 runs to 15 residues. Trimming removed 6 bases at V and 2 bases at J, with 15 bases between. The CDR3 region is CASRAPGHVTDTQYF. The CDR3 DNA follows: TGTGCCAGCAGGGCCCCGGGACATGTCACAGATACGCAGTATTTT.